The clone carrying this T cell receptor (beta chain) came up a few times. This CDR3 region has 13 residues. Deletions cut 3 bases from V and 5 bases from J, with 13 bases between. CDR1 is GTSNPN, CDR2 SVGIG, per germline (reference sequence). This sample stems from a study of blood T cell repertoires in COVID-19. Overall study context: The United States, Italy and Spain provided the acute and convalescent COVID-19 samples. T cells, B-cell-depleted T cells, or PBMCs supplied cDNA or gDNA.

Per the original methods: Nucleated cell counts were estimated from reference gene primer amplification. The method was immunoSEQ multiplex PCR; TCRdb's version includes in-frame clones alone and lacks a portion of them. D and trimming were read from the DNA, whereas the V and J calls and clone size are those reported in that table. The sample has 55,000 to 65,000 clones; around 80% are singletons. V usage is TRBV30 and J usage is TRBJ1-2; weak D call: TRBD1 (5 bases). Material for sequencing was peripheral blood. This clonotype was obtained from a man aged 60 to 69 with acute or convalescent COVID-19. CDR3 region: CAWSLRGTYGYTF. The CDR3 nucleotides read TGTGCCTGGAGCTTGCGGGGGACTTATGGCTACACCTTC.